Listed below are T cell receptor beta chains from one sample, sequenced in a study of blood T cell repertoires in COVID-19. The protocol was immunoSEQ multiplex PCR, while the TCRdb copy is restricted to in-frame clones and leaves out a portion. Among almost 95,000 clones listed, 70% to 90% were seen once. What was sequenced was peripheral blood. The receptors come from a woman aged 60-75 years with COVID-19, enrolled during active disease. Each CDR3 is given with its conserved first and last residue. D genes are given only for firm matches. Clone sizes are given selectively: once, few, many, or a class where the clone is expanded.

d_call j_call v_call clone_size cdr3_nt cdr3_aa
NA TRBJ2-3 TRBV10-3 NA TGTGCCATCAGCCGGCGGGCGGGGCCGGGTCTGGTCGGGGGAGATACGCAGTATTTT CAISRRAGPGLVGGDTQYF
NA TRBJ2-3 TRBV7-2 NA TGTGCCAGCAGCTTAGTGCGGGGGCTTACCACAGATACGCAGTATTTT CASSLVRGLTTDTQYF
TRBD1 TRBJ1-2 TRBV18 NA TGTGCCAGCTCGCAACAGGGGGCGCGTGGCTACACCTTC CASSQQGARGYTF
TRBD1 TRBJ2-2 TRBV5-1 NA TGCGCCAGCAGCCGGTGGACAGGGGTCCCCGGGGAGCTGTTTTTT CASSRWTGVPGELFF
TRBD2 TRBJ2-3 TRBV7-9 medium-sized TGTGCCAGCAGCCTAAGTATAGCGGGGGGAGGAGATACGCAGTATTTT CASSLSIAGGGDTQYF
TRBD2 TRBJ2-5 TRBV3-1/TRBV3-2 many TGTGCCAGCAGCCAAGGGACTAGAGGCTCCGAGACCCAGTACTTC CASSQGTRGSETQYF
NA TRBJ1-5 TRBV6-2/TRBV6-3 NA TGTGCCAGCAGCTTGGGGGGGCAAGGCAATCAGCCCCAGCATTTT CASSLGGQGNQPQHF
NA TRBJ1-1 TRBV12-3/TRBV12-4 NA TGTGCCAGCTCCAGAGGGGAGGGGACTGAAGCTTTCTTT CASSRGEGTEAFF
NA TRBJ2-5 TRBV5-1 NA TGCGCCAGCAGCTTGGGGCTAGGAGTGGAGACCCAGTACTTC CASSLGLGVETQYF
NA TRBJ2-7 TRBV30 NA TGTGCCTGTTACAAAAAAGACAGGAAACACTCCTACGAGCAGTACTTC CACYKKDRKHSYEQYF
NA TRBJ1-2 TRBV28 NA TGTGCCAGCAGTTTGCTGGGGGGGTCGGGCGGCTACACCTTC CASSLLGGSGGYTF
TRBD1 TRBJ2-7 TRBV3-1/TRBV3-2 NA TGTGCCAGCAGCCAGGACAGGGCCCGCGAGCAGTACTTC CASSQDRAREQYF
TRBD1 TRBJ1-1 TRBV19 NA TGTGCCAGTACTACGGACAGGGGACAAAACACTGAAGCTTTCTTT CASTTDRGQNTEAFF
NA TRBJ1-5 TRBV7-9 NA TGTGCCAGCAGCGACCTTCAGGATCAGCCCCAGCATTTT CASSDLQDQPQHF
NA TRBJ1-5 TRBV3-1/TRBV3-2 NA TGTGCCAGCAGCCAAACCGGGAAACAGCCCCAGCATTTT CASSQTGKQPQHF
NA TRBJ2-2 TRBV6-5 NA TGTGCCAGCTCGGGGGAGATCACCGGGGAGCTGTTTTTT CASSGEITGELFF
NA TRBJ2-2 TRBV7-2 NA TGTGCCAGCAGCCCTAACAGGGCCAACACCGGGGAGCTGTTTTTT CASSPNRANTGELFF
NA TRBJ1-1 TRBV12-3/TRBV12-4 NA TGTGCCAGCGCACAGGGAAACACTGAAGCTTTCTTT CASAQGNTEAFF
TRBD1 TRBJ1-2 TRBV28 NA TGTGCCACCAGGGAGACAGGGGCTTTTGGCTACACCTTC CATRETGAFGYTF
TRBD2 TRBJ2-7 TRBV4-3 NA TGCGCCAGCAGCCAAGATTGGACTAGATCCAACGAGCAGTACTTC CASSQDWTRSNEQYF
TRBD1 TRBJ1-2 TRBV3-1/TRBV3-2 few TGTGCCAGCAGCCATCGGGACAGGGCTTCTGGCTACACCTTC CASSHRDRASGYTF
NA TRBJ2-2 TRBV6-4 NA TGTGCCAGCAGTGACCGTTACACCGGGGAGCTGTTTTTT CASSDRYTGELFF
TRBD2 TRBJ2-7 TRBV9 NA TGTGCCAGCAGCGTGGGGACTAGCGGGGCCTACGAGCAGTACTTC CASSVGTSGAYEQYF
NA TRBJ1-2 TRBV5-5 NA TGTGCCAGCAGCGTCTCAGGGGTTCCAGGCTACACCTTC CASSVSGVPGYTF
TRBD1 TRBJ1-5 TRBV28 NA TGTGCCAGCAGCCCCCTTGACAGGGGGGATCAGCCCCAGCATTTT CASSPLDRGDQPQHF
NA TRBJ2-2 TRBV5-1 NA TGCGCCAGCAGTCAACTCATAGGGGCTCCCGGGGAGCTGTTTTTT CASSQLIGAPGELFF
TRBD1 TRBJ1-1 TRBV7-2 NA TGTGCCAGCAGCGCCGGACAGGATGCTTCTGAAGCTTTCTTT CASSAGQDASEAFF
TRBD2 TRBJ2-2 TRBV5-4 NA TGTGCCAGCAGCAAACCGGGACTAGCGGTTTCCGGGGAGCTGTTTTTT CASSKPGLAVSGELFF
TRBD1 TRBJ1-1 TRBV7-2 NA TGTGCCAGCACCCTACTCGTGGGACAGAAGCCTTTCTTT CASTLLVGQKPFF
NA TRBJ2-1 TRBV4-2 NA TGTGCCAGCAGCCCCCACGGCCAGGGAGGTAGGCATGAGCAGTTCTTC CASSPHGQGGRHEQFF
TRBD2 TRBJ2-1 TRBV23-1 NA TGCGCCAGCAGTCAACCACCGGGACTAGCTACATTCGGACAGTTCTTC CASSQPPGLATFGQFF
TRBD2 TRBJ2-1 TRBV2 NA TGTGCCAGCAGACCTAGCGGGGGTTTAAATGAGCAGTTCTTC CASRPSGGLNEQFF
NA TRBJ1-1 TRBV5-5 NA TGTGCCAGCAGCTTGTGGGTTGGCACGGGGGCTTTCTTT CASSLWVGTGAFF
NA TRBJ1-1 TRBV19 NA TGTGCCAGTAGTATAGTGGGCAGCCATACTGAAGCTTTCTTT CASSIVGSHTEAFF
TRBD1 TRBJ1-2 TRBV10-3 NA TGTGCCATCACCGGAGGAGGACAGGGGGCTGTTGGCTACACCTTC CAITGGGQGAVGYTF
TRBD1 TRBJ2-5 TRBV6-2/TRBV6-3 NA TGTGCCAGCAGTTACACGGACAGGGGGGAGACCCAGTACTTC CASSYTDRGETQYF
TRBD1 TRBJ1-4 TRBV5-1 NA TGCGCCAGCAGCTTGACCCGGGGACAGGGGGCGTGGGGAACTGTTTTT CASSLTRGQGAWGTVF
NA TRBJ1-2 TRBV15 NA TGTGCCACCAGCAGAGACAGGGGACACTATGGCTACACCTTC CATSRDRGHYGYTF
TRBD1 TRBJ1-2 TRBV10-3 NA TGTGCCATCACTCCGACAGGGGATGGCTACACCTTC CAITPTGDGYTF
TRBD1 TRBJ1-3 TRBV7-2 NA TGTGCCAGCAGCTCCCTGACAGGGGGAAACACCATATATTTT CASSSLTGGNTIYF